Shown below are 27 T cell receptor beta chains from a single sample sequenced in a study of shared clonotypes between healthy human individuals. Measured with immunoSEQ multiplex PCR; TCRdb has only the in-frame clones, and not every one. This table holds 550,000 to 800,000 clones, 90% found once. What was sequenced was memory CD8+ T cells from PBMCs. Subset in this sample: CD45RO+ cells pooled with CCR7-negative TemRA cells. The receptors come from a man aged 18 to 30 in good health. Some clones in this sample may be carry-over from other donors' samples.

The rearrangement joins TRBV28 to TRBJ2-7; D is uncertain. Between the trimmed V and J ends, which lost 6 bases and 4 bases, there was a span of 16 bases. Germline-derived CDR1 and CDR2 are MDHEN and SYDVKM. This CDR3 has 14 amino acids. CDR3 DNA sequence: TGTGCCAGCAGCCCAATCACGGTGGGTTACGAGCAGTACTTC. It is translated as CASSPITVGYEQYF.

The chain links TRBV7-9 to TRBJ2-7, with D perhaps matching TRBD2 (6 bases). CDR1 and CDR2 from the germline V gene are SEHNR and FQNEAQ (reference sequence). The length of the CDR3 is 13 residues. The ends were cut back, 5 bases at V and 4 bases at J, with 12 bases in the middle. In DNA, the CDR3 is TGTGCCAGCAGCGCCCCGGGAGATTACGAGCAGTACTTC. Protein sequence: CASSAPGDYEQYF.

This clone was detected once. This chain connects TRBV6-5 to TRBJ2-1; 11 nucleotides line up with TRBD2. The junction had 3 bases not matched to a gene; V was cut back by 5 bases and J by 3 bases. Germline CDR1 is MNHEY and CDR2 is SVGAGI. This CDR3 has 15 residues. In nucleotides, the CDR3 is TGTGCCAGCAGTACCGGGACTAGCGGCTACAATGAGCAGTTCTTC. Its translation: CASSTGTSGYNEQFF.

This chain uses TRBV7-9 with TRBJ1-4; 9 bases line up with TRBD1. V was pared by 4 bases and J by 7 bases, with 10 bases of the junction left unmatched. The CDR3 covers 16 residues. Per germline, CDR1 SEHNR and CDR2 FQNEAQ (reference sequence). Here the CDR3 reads CASSSRNRGRFEKLFF. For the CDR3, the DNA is TGTGCCAGCAGCTCCAGAAACAGGGGGCGCTTTGAAAAACTGTTTTTT.

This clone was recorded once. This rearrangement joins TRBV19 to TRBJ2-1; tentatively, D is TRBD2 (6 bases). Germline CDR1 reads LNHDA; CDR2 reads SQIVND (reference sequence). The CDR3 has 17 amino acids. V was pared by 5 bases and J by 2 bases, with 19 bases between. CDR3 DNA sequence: TGTGCCAGTAGTCCACTCGGAGGGGCACGTACCTACAATGAGCAGTTCTTC. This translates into CASSPLGGARTYNEQFF.

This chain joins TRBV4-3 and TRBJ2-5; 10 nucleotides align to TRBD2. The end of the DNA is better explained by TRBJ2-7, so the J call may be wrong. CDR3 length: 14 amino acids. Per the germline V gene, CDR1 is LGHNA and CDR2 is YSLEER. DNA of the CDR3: TGCGCCAGCAGCCCGGGACTAGCGTCCTACGAGCAGTACTTC. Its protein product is CASSPGLASYEQYF.

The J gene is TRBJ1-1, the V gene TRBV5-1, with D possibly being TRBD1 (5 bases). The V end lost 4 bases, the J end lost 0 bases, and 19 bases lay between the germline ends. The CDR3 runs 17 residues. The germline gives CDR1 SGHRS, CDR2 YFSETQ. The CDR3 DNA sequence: TGCGCCAGCAGCACCTCCTCCGACAGACCGATGAACACTGAAGCTTTCTTT. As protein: CASSTSSDRPMNTEAFF.

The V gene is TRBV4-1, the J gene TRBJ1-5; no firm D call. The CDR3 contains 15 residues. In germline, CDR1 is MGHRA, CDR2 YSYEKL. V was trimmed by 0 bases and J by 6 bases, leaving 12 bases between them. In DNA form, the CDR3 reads TGCGCCAGCAGCCAAGATGACGAGGGCCTTCAGCCCCAGCATTTT. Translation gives CASSQDDEGLQPQHF.

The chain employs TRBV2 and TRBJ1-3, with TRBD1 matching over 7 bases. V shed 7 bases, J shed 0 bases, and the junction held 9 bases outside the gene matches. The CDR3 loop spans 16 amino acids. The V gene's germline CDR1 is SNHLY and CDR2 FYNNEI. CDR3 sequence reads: CASTRGLESSGNTIYF. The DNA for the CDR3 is TGTGCCAGCACTAGGGGGCTTGAAAGCTCTGGAAACACCATATATTTT.

The CDR3 nucleotides are TGTGCCAGCAGCGGATCCGGGACTAGCGGGACAGATACGCAGTATTTT. This sequence encodes CASSGSGTSGTDTQYF. The chain joins TRBV9 to TRBJ2-3; 12 positions match TRBD2. CDR1 SGDLS and CDR2 YYNGEE come from the germline V gene. This CDR3 has 16 amino acids. V shed 3 bases and J 3 bases; nucleotides not matched to a gene: 5.

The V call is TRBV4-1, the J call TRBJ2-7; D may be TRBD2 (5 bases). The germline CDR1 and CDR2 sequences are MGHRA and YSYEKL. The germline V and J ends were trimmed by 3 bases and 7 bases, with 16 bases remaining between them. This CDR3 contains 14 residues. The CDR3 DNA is TGCGCCAGCAGCCAGAATGGAGAGGGCCGGGAGCAGTACTTC. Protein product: CASSQNGEGREQYF.

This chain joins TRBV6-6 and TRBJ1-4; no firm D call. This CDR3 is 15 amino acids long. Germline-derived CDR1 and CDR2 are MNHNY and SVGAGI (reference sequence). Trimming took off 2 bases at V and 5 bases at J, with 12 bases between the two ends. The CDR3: CASSYTIMGNEKLFF. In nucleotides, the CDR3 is TGTGCCAGCAGTTACACCATCATGGGAAATGAAAAACTGTTTTTT.

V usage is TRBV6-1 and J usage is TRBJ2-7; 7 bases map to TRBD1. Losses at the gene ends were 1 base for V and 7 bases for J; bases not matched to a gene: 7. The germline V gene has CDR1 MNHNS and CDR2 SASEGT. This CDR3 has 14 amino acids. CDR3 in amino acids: CASSEVGTAREQYF. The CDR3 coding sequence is TGTGCCAGCAGTGAAGTTGGGACAGCACGGGAGCAGTACTTC.

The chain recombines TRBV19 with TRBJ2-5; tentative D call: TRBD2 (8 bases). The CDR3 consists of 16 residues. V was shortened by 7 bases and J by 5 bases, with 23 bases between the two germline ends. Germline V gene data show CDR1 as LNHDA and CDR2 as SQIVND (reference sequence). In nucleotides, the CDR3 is TGTGCCAGTAACCCCGGGAGGGGGCTTTTTCAGGAGACCCAGTACTTC. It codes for CASNPGRGLFQETQYF.

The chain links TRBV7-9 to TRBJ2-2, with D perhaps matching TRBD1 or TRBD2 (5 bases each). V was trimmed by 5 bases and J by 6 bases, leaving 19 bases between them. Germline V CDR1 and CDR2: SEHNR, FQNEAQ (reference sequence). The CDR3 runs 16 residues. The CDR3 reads CASSTTLVRGAGELFF. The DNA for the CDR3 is TGTGCCAGCAGCACCACACTAGTTAGGGGCGCCGGGGAGCTGTTTTTT.

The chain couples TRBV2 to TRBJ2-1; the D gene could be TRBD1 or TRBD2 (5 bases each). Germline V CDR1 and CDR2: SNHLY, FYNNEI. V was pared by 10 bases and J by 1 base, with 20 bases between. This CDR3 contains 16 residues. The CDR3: CATETSGRKSYNEQFF. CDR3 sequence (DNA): TGTGCCACCGAGACCTCGGGACGGAAATCCTACAATGAGCAGTTCTTC.

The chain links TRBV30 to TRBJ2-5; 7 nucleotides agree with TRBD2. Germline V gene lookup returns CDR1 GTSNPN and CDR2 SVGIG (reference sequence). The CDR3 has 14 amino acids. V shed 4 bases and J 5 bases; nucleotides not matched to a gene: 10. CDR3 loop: CAWNARGSAETQYF. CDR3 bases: TGTGCCTGGAACGCGCGCGGGAGTGCTGAGACCCAGTACTTC.

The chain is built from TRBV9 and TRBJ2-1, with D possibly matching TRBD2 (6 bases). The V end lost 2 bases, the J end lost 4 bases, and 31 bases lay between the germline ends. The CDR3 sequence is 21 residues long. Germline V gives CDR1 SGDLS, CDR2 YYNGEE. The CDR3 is CASSVPSGTHPAPRDYNEQFF. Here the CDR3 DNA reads TGTGCCAGCAGCGTTCCCTCCGGGACTCATCCTGCCCCCCGGGATTACAATGAGCAGTTCTTC.

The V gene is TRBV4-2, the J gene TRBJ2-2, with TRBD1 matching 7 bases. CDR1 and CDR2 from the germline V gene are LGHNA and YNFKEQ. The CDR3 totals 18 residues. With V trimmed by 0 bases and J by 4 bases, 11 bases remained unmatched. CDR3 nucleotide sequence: TGTGCCAGCAGCCAAGAAGGGGCCGGGACAGCTGTCACCGGGGAGCTGTTTTTT. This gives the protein CASSQEGAGTAVTGELFF.

CDR3 in amino acids: CASSLDWRPKATNEKLFF. Here the CDR3 DNA reads TGTGCCAGCAGCTTAGATTGGCGACCGAAGGCAACTAATGAAAAACTGTTTTTT. The chain employs TRBV11-2 and TRBJ1-4; D is unclear. CDR1 is SGHAT, CDR2 FQNNGV, per germline. The V and J ends lost 0 bases and 0 bases respectively, with 14 bases between them. CDR3 size: 18 residues. Variable domain in full (rest from reference TRBV11-2 and TRBJ1-4): EAGVAQSPRYKIIEKRQSVAFWCNPISGHATLYWYQQILGQGPKLLIQFQNNGVVDDSQLPKDRFSAERLKGVDSTLKIQPAKLEDSAVYLCASSLDWRPKATNEKLFFGSGTQLSVL.

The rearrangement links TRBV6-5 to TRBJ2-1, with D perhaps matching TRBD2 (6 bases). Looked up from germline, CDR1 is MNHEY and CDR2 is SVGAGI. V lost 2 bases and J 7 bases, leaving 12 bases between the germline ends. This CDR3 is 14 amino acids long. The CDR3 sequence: CASSYSGRLNEQFF. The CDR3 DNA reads TGTGCCAGCAGTTACAGTGGGAGGTTAAATGAGCAGTTCTTC.

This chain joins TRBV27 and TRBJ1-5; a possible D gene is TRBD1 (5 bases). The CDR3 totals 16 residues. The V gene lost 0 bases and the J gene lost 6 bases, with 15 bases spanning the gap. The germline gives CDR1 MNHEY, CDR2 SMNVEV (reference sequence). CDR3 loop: CASSLSAGEQGQPQHF. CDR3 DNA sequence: TGTGCCAGCAGTTTATCAGCCGGGGAGCAGGGTCAGCCCCAGCATTTT.

CDR3 DNA sequence: TGTGCCAGCAGTCCGACTAGCGGGTTAACCGGGGAGCTGTTTTTT. It translates to CASSPTSGLTGELFF. The gene calls are TRBV27 and TRBJ2-2, with 10 bases matching TRBD2. The CDR3 consists of 15 residues. The V and J ends lost 5 bases and 5 bases, in that order; junction bases with no gene match: 5. Germline V gives CDR1 MNHEY, CDR2 SMNVEV (reference sequence).

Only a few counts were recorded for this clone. The CDR3 region has the DNA TGTGCCAGCAGCGGGACAGTAAACACTGAAGCTTTCTTT. This encodes CASSGTVNTEAFF. The V and J genes are TRBV7-9 and TRBJ1-1; 7 bases line up with TRBD1. Germline CDR1 and CDR2: SEHNR and FQNEAQ (reference sequence). J gave up 2 bases and V 5 bases, and 2 bases lay outside the gene matches. The CDR3 sequence is 13 residues long.

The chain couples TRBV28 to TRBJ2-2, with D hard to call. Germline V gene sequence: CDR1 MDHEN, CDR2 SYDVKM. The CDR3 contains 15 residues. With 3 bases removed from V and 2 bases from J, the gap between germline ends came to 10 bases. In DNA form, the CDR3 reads TGTGCCAGCAGTTTCCTCGACGGAAACACCGGGGAGCTGTTTTTT. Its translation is CASSFLDGNTGELFF.

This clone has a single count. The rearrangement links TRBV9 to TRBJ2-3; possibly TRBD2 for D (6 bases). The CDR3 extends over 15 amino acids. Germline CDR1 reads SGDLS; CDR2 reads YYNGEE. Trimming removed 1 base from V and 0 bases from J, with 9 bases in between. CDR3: CASSVLAASTDTQYF. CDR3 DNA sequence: TGTGCCAGCAGCGTATTAGCGGCAAGCACAGATACGCAGTATTTT.

Here the CDR3 reads CASSPLLTGGTEQFF. The CDR3 DNA is TGTGCCAGCAGCCCTCTGCTGACCGGGGGGACTGAGCAGTTCTTC. The chain carries TRBV12-1 and TRBJ2-1; the table's D call of TRBD2 was not tested on the DNA. TRBV12-1 is described as a pseudogene. CDR3 length equals 15 residues.